This T cell receptor (beta chain) was identified during a study of T cells in Graves' hyperthyroidism and ophthalmopathy. Study-wide findings and caveats: Through a model of 13 V-J features, ophthalmopathy was separated from stable hyperthyroidism. Blood shared most expanded thyroid clonotypes above 0.001. In validation, the model predicted ophthalmopathy. These predictions came a median roughly seven months before onset.

Concerning this clonotype: Its antigen is as yet unknown.

RNA transcripts were the template for amplifying TCR beta CDR3 regions. The study used the HTBI primer set for a first-round RT-PCR of the TCR CDR3. TCRdb re-derived calls from the multiplex PCR reads in MiXCR, one entry per CDR3 protein. This sample carries roughly 380,000 distinct CDR3 sequences, about 19% of them seen once, and the ten largest clones take approximately 4%. The CDR3 sequence is 13 residues long. The germline V and J ends were trimmed by 6 bases and 6 bases, with 11 bases remaining between them. Patients between 18 and 65 years old had hyperthyroidism, newly diagnosed and lasting under 2 months.

Sequencing was done on a sample of blood. The source of this sequence is a young woman with Graves' hyperthyroidism. This chain joins TRBV12-3 or TRBV12-4 and TRBJ2-2, with D unresolved. CDR3 DNA sequence: TGTGCCAGCAGCCACTCCTGGCCCGGGGAGCTGTTTTTT. Its protein is CASSHSWPGELFF.